This note documents a single T cell receptor (beta chain) sequence. CDR3 length equals 14 residues. V lost 5 bases and J lost 4, with 14 bases in between. Per germline, CDR1 SEHNR and CDR2 FQNEAQ (reference sequence). Authors' data handling: The authors estimated nucleated cell counts from reference gene primer amplification. Produced via immunoSEQ multiplex PCR; TCRdb's table is partial and in-frame only. D and trimming were read from the DNA, whereas the V and J calls and clone size are those reported in that table. Of roughly 99,000 clones listed, 81% were seen once; the top ten hold about 11%. These data come from a study of blood T cell repertoires in COVID-19. As for the study in general: There were acute and convalescent COVID-19 samples, and they came from the United States, Italy and Spain.

Sequenced material: peripheral blood. This receptor was identified in a woman older than 75 with acute or convalescent COVID-19. The chain combines TRBV7-9 with TRBJ2-5; no reliable D call. Here the CDR3 reads CASSKHVTGETQYF. The CDR3 DNA reads TGTGCCAGCAGCAAACACGTGACGGGAGAGACCCAGTACTTC.